This T cell receptor beta chain was retrieved from a study of vaccination and CD4 T cells after COVID-19. For this clonotype: Its antigen is still unknown.

Treatment defined: approximately 10-day PBMC culture with coronavirus spike peptide pools or control peptides (ViraFEST assay). Researchers used the Oncomine TCR Beta short-read assay to sequence DNA from cultured CD4+ T cells. A single record per CDR3 protein comes from TCRdb applying MiXCR to the PCR reads. The table records 15,000 or so distinct CDR3 sequences, 48% of them present only once. The CDR3 loop spans 15 amino acids. The germline V gene has CDR1 LNHNV and CDR2 YYDKDF (reference sequence). V shed 8 bases and J 3 bases; nucleotides not matched to a gene: 8. The receptor comes from a human donor who had recovered from COVID-19. The rearrangement uses TRBV15 and TRBJ2-3; 10 nucleotides line up with TRBD2. The sample was CD4+ T cells from blood, cultured in vitro. CDR3 region: CATRRSGLATDTQYF. The CDR3 region has the DNA TGTGCCACCCGGAGATCGGGACTAGCGACAGATACGCAGTATTTT.